Listed below are T cell receptor beta chains from one sample, sequenced in a study of T-cell reconstitution after alpha-beta-depleted transplantation in children. MiXCR, run by TCRdb on the PCR reads, gives a single entry per CDR3 protein. The sample shows hundreds of thousands of distinct CDR3 sequences, 12% of them seen only once. Sequenced here: PBMCs from the stem cell graft donor, sampled from the stem cell graft. The receptors were gathered from a human donor who donated a stem cell graft to a child with acute lymphoblastic leukemia. Both conserved end residues are part of each CDR3. A D gene is named only where the DNA matches it firmly. Only part of the rows carry a size: once, few, many, or a class if the clone is expanded.

TRBV20-1	many	.	TRBJ1-1	13	TGCAGTGCTGCCGACGGGGGAGTTACTGAAGCTTTCTTT	CSAADGGVTEAFF
TRBV5-1	many	TRBD1	TRBJ1-4	14	TGCGCCAGCAGCTTCCGGACAGGGGGTGAAAAACTGTTTTTT	CASSFRTGGEKLFF
TRBV20-1	once	.	TRBJ2-7	14	TGCAGTGCCTTACCGGGACAAACCTACCTCGAGCAGTACTTC	CSALPGQTYLEQYF
TRBV7-9	many	.	TRBJ1-5	16	TGTGCCAGCAGCTTAGCTATCGGGGGAGGGCTTCAGCCCCAGCATTTT	CASSLAIGGGLQPQHF
TRBV20-1	many	.	TRBJ2-5	14	TGCAGTGCTAGAGATAAGGGGGTAGGAGAGACCCAGTACTTC	CSARDKGVGETQYF
TRBV6-1	many	.	TRBJ2-5	12	TGTGCCACCACGACAAGGCAAGAGACCCAGTACTTC	CATTTRQETQYF
TRBV12-3/TRBV12-4	many	.	TRBJ1-5	12	TGTGCCGTAAGAGGGGGCAATCAGCCCCAGCATTTT	CAVRGGNQPQHF
TRBV4-3	many	TRBD2	TRBJ2-3	15	TGCGCCAGCAGCCAACTAGCGGACTACACAGATACGCAGTATTTT	CASSQLADYTDTQYF
TRBV29-1	many	.	TRBJ2-7	13	TGCAGCGTGCTCTCGGGGGTTCGATACGAGCAGTACTTC	CSVLSGVRYEQYF
TRBV25-1	many	.	TRBJ1-4	13	TGTGCCAGCAGGTACGGTAGTAATGAAAAACTGTTTTTT	CASRYGSNEKLFF
TRBV6-2/TRBV6-3	many	TRBD1	TRBJ1-5	15	TGTGCCAGCAGTCGGACAGGGGGCGGAGGTCAGCCCCAGCATTTT	CASSRTGGGGQPQHF
TRBV19	few	.	TRBJ2-3	13	TGTGCCAGTAGGCCTTCTAGCACAGATACGCAGTATTTT	CASRPSSTDTQYF
TRBV5-1	many	TRBD2	TRBJ2-7	15	TGCGCCAGCAGCCCACTGAGCGGGGGGAAAGGAGAGCAGTACTTC	CASSPLSGGKGEQYF
TRBV10-3	few	.	TRBJ2-7	16	TGTGCCATCAGTGAAGGCCCTAGTTCACAAGCCTACGAGCAGTACTTC	CAISEGPSSQAYEQYF
TRBV28	many	.	TRBJ2-7	15	TGTGCCAGCAGTTTCCGAGGGGTCACAATTTACGAGCAGTACTTC	CASSFRGVTIYEQYF
TRBV19	.	TRBD1	TRBJ2-7	14	TGTGCCAGTAGGAACAGGGGTGAGGCTGGAGAGCAGTACTTC	CASRNRGEAGEQYF
TRBV20-1	many	.	TRBJ1-4	14	TGCAGTGCGCCGGGACCGACAACTAATGAAAAACTGTTTTTT	CSAPGPTTNEKLFF